The subject of this entry is one T cell receptor (beta chain). Its antigen is still unknown. The source of the sample is a study of cytomegalovirus exposure and HLA in healthy donors. Whole-study findings and limits: Looking again later, the authors saw that most CMV-associated TCR beta chains seemed HLA-restricted. Certain sequence variants were highly shared and formed a cluster, and this cluster was likely a sequencing artifact. Earlier analysis found most TCR beta V segments productive about 90% or about 30% of the time.

PCR involved 60 Vbeta and 13 Jbeta primers. In the original workflow: In a later analysis, about 12 million of some 80 million unique beta chains occurred in at least two donors. The data were produced by immunoSEQ multiplex PCR, yet TCRdb's version contains in-frame clones alone and is incomplete. That table is the source of V, J and clone size, and D and trimming were worked out from the DNA. Of approximately 140,000 clones listed, roughly 82% are singletons. Germline CDR1 MNHEY, CDR2 SMNVEV (reference sequence). The CDR3 covers 14 residues. V gave up 2 bases and J gave up 5 bases, with 12 bases separating them.

The origin of this receptor is a boy aged 10-17 years in good health and CMV-seronegative. The chain carries TRBV27 and TRBJ2-5; D unresolved. Sequencing was done on a sample of PBMCs. The CDR3 DNA sequence: TGTGCCAGCAGTTTAGTAGCAGCCGAGGAGACCCAGTACTTC. Amino acid sequence: CASSLVAAEETQYF.